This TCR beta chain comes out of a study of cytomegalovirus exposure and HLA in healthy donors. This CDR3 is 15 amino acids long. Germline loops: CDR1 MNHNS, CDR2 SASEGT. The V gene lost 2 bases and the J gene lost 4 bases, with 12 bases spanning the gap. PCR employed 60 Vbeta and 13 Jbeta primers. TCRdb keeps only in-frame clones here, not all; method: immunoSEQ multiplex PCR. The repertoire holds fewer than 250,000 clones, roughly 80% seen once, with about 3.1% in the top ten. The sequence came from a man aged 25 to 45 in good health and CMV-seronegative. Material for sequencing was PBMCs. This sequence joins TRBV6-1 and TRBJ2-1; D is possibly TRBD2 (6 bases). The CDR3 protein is CASSERAGSYNEQFF. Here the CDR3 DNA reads TGTGCCAGCAGTGAAAGGGCGGGGTCTTACAATGAGCAGTTCTTC.